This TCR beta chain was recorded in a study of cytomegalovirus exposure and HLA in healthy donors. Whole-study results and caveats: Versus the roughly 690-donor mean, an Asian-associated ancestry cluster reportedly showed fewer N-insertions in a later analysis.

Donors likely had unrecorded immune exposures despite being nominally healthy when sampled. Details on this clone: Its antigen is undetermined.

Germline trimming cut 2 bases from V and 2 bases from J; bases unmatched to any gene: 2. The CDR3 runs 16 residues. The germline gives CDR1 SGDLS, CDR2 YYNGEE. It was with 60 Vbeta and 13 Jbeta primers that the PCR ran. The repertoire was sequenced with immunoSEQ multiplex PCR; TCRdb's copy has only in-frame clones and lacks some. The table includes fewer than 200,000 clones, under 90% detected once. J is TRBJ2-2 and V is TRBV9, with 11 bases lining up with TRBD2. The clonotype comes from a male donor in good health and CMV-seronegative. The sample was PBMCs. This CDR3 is CASSVRLAGNTGELFF. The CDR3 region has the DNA TGTGCCAGCAGCGTCAGACTAGCGGGAAACACCGGGGAGCTGTTTTTT.